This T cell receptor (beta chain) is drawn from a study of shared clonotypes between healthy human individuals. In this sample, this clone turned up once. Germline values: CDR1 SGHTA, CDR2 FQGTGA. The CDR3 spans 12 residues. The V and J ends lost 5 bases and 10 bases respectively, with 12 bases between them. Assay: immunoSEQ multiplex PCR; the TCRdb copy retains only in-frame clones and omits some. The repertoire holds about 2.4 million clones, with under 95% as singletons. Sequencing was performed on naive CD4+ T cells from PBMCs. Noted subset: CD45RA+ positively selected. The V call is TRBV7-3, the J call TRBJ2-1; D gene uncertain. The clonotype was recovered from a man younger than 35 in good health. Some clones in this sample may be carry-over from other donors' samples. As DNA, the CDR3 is TGTGCCAGCAGCCCCAATCAAGGGGAGCAGTTCTTC. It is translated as CASSPNQGEQFF.